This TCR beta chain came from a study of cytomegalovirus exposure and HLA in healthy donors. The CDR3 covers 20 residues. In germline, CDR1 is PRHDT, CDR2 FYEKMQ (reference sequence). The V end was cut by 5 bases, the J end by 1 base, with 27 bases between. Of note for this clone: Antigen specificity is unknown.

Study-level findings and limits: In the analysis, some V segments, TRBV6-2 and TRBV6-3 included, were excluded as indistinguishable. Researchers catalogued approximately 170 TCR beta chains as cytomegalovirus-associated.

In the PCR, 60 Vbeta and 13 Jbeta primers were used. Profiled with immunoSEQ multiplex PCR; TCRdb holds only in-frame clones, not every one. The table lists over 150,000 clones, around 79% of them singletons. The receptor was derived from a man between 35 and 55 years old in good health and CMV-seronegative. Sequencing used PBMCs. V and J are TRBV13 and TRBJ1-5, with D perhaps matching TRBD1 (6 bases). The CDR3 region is CASSRPGQLTKTQSNQPQHF. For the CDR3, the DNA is TGTGCCAGCAGCCGACCGGGACAACTCACTAAAACGCAAAGCAATCAGCCCCAGCATTTT.